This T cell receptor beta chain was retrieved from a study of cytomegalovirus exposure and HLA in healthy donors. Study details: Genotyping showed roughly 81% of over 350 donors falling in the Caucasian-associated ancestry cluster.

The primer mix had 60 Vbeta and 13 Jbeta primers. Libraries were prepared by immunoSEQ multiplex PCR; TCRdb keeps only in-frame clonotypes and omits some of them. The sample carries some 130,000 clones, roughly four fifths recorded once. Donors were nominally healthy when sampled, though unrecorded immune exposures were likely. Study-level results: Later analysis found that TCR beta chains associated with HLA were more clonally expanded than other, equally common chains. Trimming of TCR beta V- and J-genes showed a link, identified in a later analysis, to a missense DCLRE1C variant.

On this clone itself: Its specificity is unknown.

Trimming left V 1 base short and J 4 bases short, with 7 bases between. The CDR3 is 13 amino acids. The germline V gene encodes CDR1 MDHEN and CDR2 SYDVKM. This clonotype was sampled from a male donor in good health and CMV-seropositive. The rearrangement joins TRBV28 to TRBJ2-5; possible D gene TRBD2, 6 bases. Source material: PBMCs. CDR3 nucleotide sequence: TGTGCCAGCAGTTTATACGGGGGAGAGACCCAGTACTTC. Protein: CASSLYGGETQYF.